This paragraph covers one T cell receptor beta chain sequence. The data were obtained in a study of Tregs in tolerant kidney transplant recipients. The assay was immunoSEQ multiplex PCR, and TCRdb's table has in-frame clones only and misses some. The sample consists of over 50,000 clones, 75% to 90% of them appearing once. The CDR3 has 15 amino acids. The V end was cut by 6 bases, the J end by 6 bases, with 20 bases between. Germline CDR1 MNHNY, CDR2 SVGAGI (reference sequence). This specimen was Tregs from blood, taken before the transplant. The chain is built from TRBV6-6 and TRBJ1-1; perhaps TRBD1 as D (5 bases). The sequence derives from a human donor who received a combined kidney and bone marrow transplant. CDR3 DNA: TGTGCCAGCAGGGGACTGGCGGGGGATGGTGCTGAAGCTTTCTTT. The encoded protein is CASRGLAGDGAEAFF.